Following are 4 T cell receptor beta chains from one sample sequenced in a study of blood T cell repertoires in COVID-19. Using immunoSEQ multiplex PCR, the repertoire was profiled, and TCRdb retains in-frame clones only, with some absent. Of 100,000 to 150,000 clones in the sample, less than 75% are singletons; the top ten hold about 0.85%. Sequencing input: peripheral blood. These receptors originate from a human donor with acute or convalescent COVID-19. The donor label of this sample is uncertain.

This clone was observed many times. The chain links TRBV7-9 to TRBJ2-4; the match to TRBD1 covers 8 bases. V shed 4 bases, J shed 2 bases, and the junction held 16 bases outside the gene matches. This CDR3 is 19 amino acids long. Germline V gene lookup returns CDR1 SEHNR and CDR2 FQNEAQ (reference sequence). DNA for the CDR3: TGTGCCAGCAGCTCAGAGGACAGGGACGGGCCAGGACCCAAAAACATTCAGTACTTC. This codes for CASSSEDRDGPGPKNIQYF.

This clone has just one count. The CDR3 loop is CASSGLAKNIQYF. CDR3 nucleotide sequence: TGTGCCAGCAGCGGACTGGCCAAAAACATTCAGTACTTC. The chain links TRBV6-5 to TRBJ2-4, with D possibly TRBD2 on 5 matching bases. This CDR3 is 13 amino acids long. Germline assignment: CDR1 MNHEY and CDR2 SVGAGI. Trimming left V 6 bases short and J 1 base short, with 7 bases between.

This chain uses TRBV18 with TRBJ2-5; D is undetermined. CDR1 is KGHSH, CDR2 LQKENI, per germline. The germline V and J ends were trimmed by 3 bases and 5 bases, with 10 bases remaining between them. CDR3 length: 13 amino acids. CDR3 nucleotide sequence: TGTGCCAGCTCACCGACGATGAGGGAGACCCAGTACTTC. This gives the protein CASSPTMRETQYF. The variable domain in full, with the rest retrieved from reference TRBV18 and TRBJ2-5, is NAGVMQNPRHLVRRRGQEARLRCSPMKGHSHVYWYRQLPEEGLKFMVYLQKENIIDESGMPKERFSAEFPKEGPSILRIQQVVRGDSAAYFCASSPTMRETQYFGPGTRLLVL.

The chain carries TRBV19 and TRBJ1-4, with a weak D call TRBD1 (6 bases). Trimming took 6 bases from V and 11 from J, leaving 19 bases between them. Per germline, CDR1 LNHDA and CDR2 SQIVND (reference sequence). This CDR3 contains 14 residues. The CDR3 here is CASSADRTLFKLFF. The CDR3 DNA reads as TGTGCCAGTAGCGCCGACAGGACGTTATTCAAACTGTTTTTT. Full variable domain (remainder filled in from reference TRBV19 and TRBJ1-4): DGGITQSPKYLFRKEGQNVTLSCEQNLNHDAMYWYRQDPGQGLRLIYYSQIVNDFQKGDIAEGYSVSREKKESFPLTVTSAQKNPTAFYLCASSADRTLFKLFFGSGTQLSVL.